The TCR beta chain under discussion was sequenced for a study of blood T cell repertoires in COVID-19. Study background: From the United States, Italy and Spain came samples of acute and convalescent COVID-19.

In the authors' methods: Nucleated cell counts were estimated from reference gene primer amplification. Sequencing used immunoSEQ multiplex PCR; TCRdb keeps in-frame clones, though not all of them. The V and J calls and clone size are taken from that table; D and trimming were inferred from the DNA. Among a few hundred thousand clones, about 89% were seen once, and the ten largest hold approximately 7.8%. Trimming stripped 5 bases from V and 0 bases from J, with 10 bases between. This CDR3 region has 13 residues. Germline loops: CDR1 SQVTM, CDR2 ANQGSEA. The specimen sequenced was peripheral blood. This chain links TRBV29-1 with TRBJ2-5; D may be TRBD2 (6 bases). This clonotype was sampled from a woman between 50 and 59 years old who had recovered from COVID-19. Here the CDR3 DNA reads TGCAGCGTTCGGGGGATGTACCAAGAGACCCAGTACTTC. Translated: CSVRGMYQETQYF.